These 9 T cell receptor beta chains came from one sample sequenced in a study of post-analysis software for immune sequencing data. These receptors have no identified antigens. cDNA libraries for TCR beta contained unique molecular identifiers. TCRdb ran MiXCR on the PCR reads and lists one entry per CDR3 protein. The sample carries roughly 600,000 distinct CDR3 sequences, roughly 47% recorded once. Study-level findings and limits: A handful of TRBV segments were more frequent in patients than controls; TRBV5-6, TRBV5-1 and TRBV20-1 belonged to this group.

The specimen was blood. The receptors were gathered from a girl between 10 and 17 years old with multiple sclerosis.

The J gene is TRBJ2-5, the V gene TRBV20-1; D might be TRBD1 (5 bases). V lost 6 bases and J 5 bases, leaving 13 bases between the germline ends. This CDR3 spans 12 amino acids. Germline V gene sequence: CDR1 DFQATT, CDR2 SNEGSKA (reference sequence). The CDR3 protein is CSATPRDETQYF. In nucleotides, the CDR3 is TGCAGTGCCACACCCAGGGATGAGACCCAGTACTTC.

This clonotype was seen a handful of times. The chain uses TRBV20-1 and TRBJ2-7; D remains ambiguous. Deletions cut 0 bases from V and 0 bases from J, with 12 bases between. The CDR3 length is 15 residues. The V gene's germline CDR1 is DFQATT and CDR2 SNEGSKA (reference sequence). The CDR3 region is CSARDRSRSSYEQYF. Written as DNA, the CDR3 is TGCAGTGCTAGAGATAGGTCGCGGAGCTCCTACGAGCAGTACTTC.

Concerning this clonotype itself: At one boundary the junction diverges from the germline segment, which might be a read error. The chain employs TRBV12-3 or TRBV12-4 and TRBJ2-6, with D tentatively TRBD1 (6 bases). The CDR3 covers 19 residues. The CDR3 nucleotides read TGTGCCAGCAGTCCCCGACAGGCCCTTCTTTCCTCTGGGGCCAACGTCCGGACTTTC. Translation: CASSPRQALLSSGANVRTF.

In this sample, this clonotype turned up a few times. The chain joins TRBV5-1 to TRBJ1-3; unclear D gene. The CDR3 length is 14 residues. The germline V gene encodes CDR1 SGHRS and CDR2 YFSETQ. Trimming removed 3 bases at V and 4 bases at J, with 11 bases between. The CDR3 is CASSSSGIGNTIYF. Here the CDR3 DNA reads TGCGCCAGCAGCTCCTCGGGAATCGGAAACACCATATATTTT.

CDR3 amino acids: CSVGGRAKDTQYF. In nucleotides, the CDR3 is TGCAGCGTTGGAGGGAGGGCCAAAGATACGCAGTATTTT. The rearrangement joins TRBV29-1 to TRBJ2-3, with 7 bases identical to TRBD2. V lost 4 bases, J lost 5 bases, and 6 bases stayed unmatched. In germline, CDR1 is SQVTM, CDR2 ANQGSEA. The CDR3 has 13 amino acids.

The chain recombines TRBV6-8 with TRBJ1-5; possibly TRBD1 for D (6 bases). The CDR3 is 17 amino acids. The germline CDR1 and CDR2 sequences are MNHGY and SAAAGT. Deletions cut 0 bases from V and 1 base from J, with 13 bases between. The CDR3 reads CASSYSQGSISNQPQHF. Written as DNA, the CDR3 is TGTGCCAGCAGTTACTCACAGGGTAGTATAAGCAATCAGCCCCAGCATTTT.

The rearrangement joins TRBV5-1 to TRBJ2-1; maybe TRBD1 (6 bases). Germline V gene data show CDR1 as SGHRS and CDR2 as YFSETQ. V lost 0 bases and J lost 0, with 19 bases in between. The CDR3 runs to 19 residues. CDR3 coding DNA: TGCGCCAGCAGCTTGGGAGTATCGAGCCGAGGGGGCTCCTACAATGAGCAGTTCTTC. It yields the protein CASSLGVSSRGGSYNEQFF.

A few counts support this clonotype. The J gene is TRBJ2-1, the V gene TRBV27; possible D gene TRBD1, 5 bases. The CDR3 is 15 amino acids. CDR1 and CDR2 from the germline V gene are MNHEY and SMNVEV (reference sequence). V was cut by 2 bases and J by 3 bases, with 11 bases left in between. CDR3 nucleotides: TGTGCCAGCAGTTTAGGGCACCAGGGCTACAATGAGCAGTTCTTC. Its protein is CASSLGHQGYNEQFF.

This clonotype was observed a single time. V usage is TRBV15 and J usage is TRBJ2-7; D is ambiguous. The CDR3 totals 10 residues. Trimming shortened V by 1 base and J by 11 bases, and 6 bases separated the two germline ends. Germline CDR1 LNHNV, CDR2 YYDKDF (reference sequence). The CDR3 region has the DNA TGTGCCACCAGCAGAGTGGGGAAGTACTTC. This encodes CATSRVGKYF.